What follows are 21 T cell receptor beta chains derived from one specimen sequenced in a study of T cell changes during pregnancy in multiple sclerosis. TCRdb's copy holds only in-frame clones and misses some; the assay was immunoSEQ multiplex PCR. The sample lists about 40,000 clones; 88% were seen once. Sample: peripheral blood, taken in the first trimester of pregnancy. The receptors shown here come from a female donor in good health, enrolled as a control in a pregnancy study.

The chain recombines TRBV4-1 with TRBJ2-7, with D possibly being TRBD2 (6 bases). Between the trimmed V and J ends, which lost 0 bases and 3 bases, there was a span of 9 bases. Germline V gene data show CDR1 as MGHRA and CDR2 as YSYEKL. The CDR3 is made up of 14 amino acids. CDR3 nucleotides: TGCGCCAGCAGCCAAGATCACGGGAGCTACGAGCAGTACTTC. Encoded protein: CASSQDHGSYEQYF.

CDR3 protein: CASSVRGGEQYF. CDR3 DNA: TGTGCCAGCAGCGTTCGGGGAGGCGAGCAGTACTTC. The J gene is TRBJ2-7, the V gene TRBV9, with D maybe TRBD2 (6 bases). The ends were cut back, 2 bases at V and 6 bases at J, with 9 bases in the middle. Germline V gene sequence: CDR1 SGDLS, CDR2 YYNGEE. CDR3 length: 12 residues.

The chain employs TRBV5-6 and TRBJ2-5; TRBD1 agrees at 7 bases. Germline loops: CDR1 SGHDT, CDR2 YYEEEE. V gave up 4 bases and J gave up 0 bases; unmatched junction bases: 3. The CDR3 runs to 14 residues. The CDR3 bases are TGTGCCAGCAGCCCCCAGGGGGACCAAGAGACCCAGTACTTC. The encoded protein is CASSPQGDQETQYF.

The chain recombines TRBV9 with TRBJ1-5, with D possibly TRBD1 on 6 matching bases. CDR1 is SGDLS and CDR2 is YYNGEE in the germline V gene. The CDR3 covers 13 residues. Trimming shortened V by 7 bases and J by 1 base, and 9 bases separated the two germline ends. CDR3 loop: CASSQGSNQPQHF. In nucleotides, the CDR3 is TGTGCCAGCTCACAGGGAAGCAATCAGCCCCAGCATTTT.

The chain uses TRBV28 and TRBJ2-7; D might be TRBD1 (5 bases). The germline V gene has CDR1 MDHEN and CDR2 SYDVKM. This CDR3 is built from 15 residues. Trimming left V 4 bases short and J 4 bases short, with 17 bases between. CDR3 in DNA: TGTGCCAGCAGTTCTCTCCTCAGGGTATGGTACGAGCAGTACTTC. It is translated as CASSSLLRVWYEQYF.

The chain recombines TRBV7-2 with TRBJ1-2, with 11 bases fitting TRBD1. Trimming took 5 bases from V and 7 from J; bases not matched to a gene: 6. Per germline, CDR1 SGHTA and CDR2 FQGNSA. The CDR3 runs 14 residues. CDR3 DNA sequence: TGTGCCAGCAGCGTGGGACAGGGGGAGGCTGGCTACACCTTC. Translation gives CASSVGQGEAGYTF. Supplemented by reference TRBV7-2 and TRBJ1-2, the full variable domain reads GAGVSQSPSNKVTEKGKDVELRCDPISGHTALYWYRQSLGQGLEFLIYFQGNSAPDKSGLPSDRFSAERTGGSVSTLTIQRTQQEDSAVYLCASSVGQGEAGYTFGSGTRLTVV.

The V and J genes are TRBV9 and TRBJ1-1; 9 nucleotides align to TRBD1. Germline trimming cut 5 bases from V and 4 bases from J; bases unmatched to any gene: 21. The CDR3 extends over 19 amino acids. Germline lookup yields CDR1 SGDLS and CDR2 YYNGEE. This chain's CDR3 is CASREPLTGGAGVGTEAFF. The CDR3 nucleotides read TGTGCCAGCAGAGAGCCACTCACAGGGGGCGCCGGGGTGGGCACTGAAGCTTTCTTT.

J is TRBJ2-1 and V is TRBV29-1; TRBD1 matches 10 bases. Germline CDR1 SQVTM, CDR2 ANQGSEA. This CDR3 region has 14 residues. With V trimmed by 7 bases and J by 4 bases, 7 bases remained unmatched. CDR3 in DNA: TGCAGCGCCATCGGACAGGGGGGGTACAATGAGCAGTTCTTC. Translation: CSAIGQGGYNEQFF.

The gene calls are TRBV25-1 and TRBJ2-7; D ambiguous. Germline V CDR1 and CDR2: MGHDK, SYGVNS. Trimming took off 1 base at V and 6 bases at J, with 10 bases between the two ends. This CDR3 contains 13 residues. The CDR3 reads CASSELYQAEQYF. CDR3 bases: TGTGCCAGCAGTGAATTGTATCAGGCCGAGCAGTACTTC.

The count of this clone is one. V is TRBV27 and J is TRBJ2-2; a possible D gene is TRBD1 (6 bases). The germline V and J ends were trimmed by 6 bases and 4 bases, with 9 bases remaining between them. The germline V gene has CDR1 MNHEY and CDR2 SMNVEV (reference sequence). This CDR3 has 13 amino acids. DNA for the CDR3: TGTGCCAGCAGCCGAGGGGGCACCGGGGAGCTGTTTTTT. It specifies CASSRGGTGELFF.

The rearrangement links TRBV2 to TRBJ1-1; 10 bases line up with TRBD1. Per germline, CDR1 SNHLY and CDR2 FYNNEI. J was trimmed by 11 bases and V by 4 bases; bases with no gene match: 7. This CDR3 has 13 amino acids. In DNA form, the CDR3 reads TGTGCCAGCAGTGGGGGACAGGGGATATGGGCTTTCTTT. It codes for CASSGGQGIWAFF. Looking up the rest from reference TRBV2 and TRBJ1-1 gives the full variable domain: EPEVTQTPSHQVTQMGQEVILRCVPISNHLYFYWYRQILGQKVEFLVSFYNNEISEKSEIFDDQFSVERPDGSNFTLKIRSTKLEDSAMYFCASSGGQGIWAFFGQGTRLTVV.

The CDR3 region is CASSPLPHRQLQETQYF. CDR3 coding DNA: TGTGCCAGCTCACCTCTACCACATCGACAGTTACAAGAGACCCAGTACTTC. The gene calls are TRBV18 and TRBJ2-5, with a weak D call TRBD1 (5 bases). Trimming took off 3 bases at V and 2 bases at J, with 19 bases between the two ends. The length of the CDR3 is 17 residues. Per the germline V gene, CDR1 is KGHSH and CDR2 is LQKENI. Variable domain in full (rest from reference TRBV18 and TRBJ2-5): NAGVMQNPRHLVRRRGQEARLRCSPMKGHSHVYWYRQLPEEGLKFMVYLQKENIIDESGMPKERFSAEFPKEGPSILRIQQVVRGDSAAYFCASSPLPHRQLQETQYFGPGTRLLVL.

The CDR3 nucleotides read TGTGCCAGCAGTACAGGGGGCCTGGCCTACGAGCAGTACTTC. Amino acid sequence: CASSTGGLAYEQYF. The chain links TRBV28 to TRBJ2-7; TRBD1 matches at 9 bases. In germline, CDR1 is MDHEN, CDR2 SYDVKM. V shed 5 bases and J 2 bases; nucleotides not matched to a gene: 4. The CDR3 has 14 amino acids.

This sequence joins TRBV5-8 and TRBJ1-1; 10 bases are a match to TRBD1. This CDR3 comprises 16 residues. In germline, CDR1 is SGHTS, CDR2 YDEGEE. Trimming took 0 bases from V and 5 from J; bases not matched to a gene: 7. CDR3 nucleotide sequence: TGTGCCAGCAGCTTGGCCGACAGGGGGCGCCGGACTGAAGCTTTCTTT. Amino acid sequence: CASSLADRGRRTEAFF. The entire variable domain, with the rest obtained from reference TRBV5-8 and TRBJ1-1, is as follows: EAGVTQSPTHLIKTRGQQATLRCSPISGHTSVYWYQQALGLGLQFLLWYDEGEERNRGNFPPRFSGRQFPNYSSELNVNALELEDSALYLCASSLADRGRRTEAFFGQGTRLTVV.

The chain joins TRBV4-1 to TRBJ1-5; D uncertain. This CDR3 is 15 amino acids long. Germline CDR1 is MGHRA and CDR2 is YSYEKL. Trimming pared 0 bases from V and 4 bases from J, leaving 10 bases between. The DNA for the CDR3 is TGCGCCAGCAGCCAAGAAAGAACAGTGAATCAGCCCCAGCATTTT. This encodes CASSQERTVNQPQHF.

The V call is TRBV5-1, the J call TRBJ2-1, with 9 bases that match TRBD1. J lost 9 bases, V lost 5 bases, and 12 bases had no gene match. The CDR3 totals 15 residues. Germline-derived CDR1 and CDR2 are SGHRS and YFSETQ. The CDR3 sequence is CASRTNYRGPVEQFF. CDR3 in DNA: TGCGCCAGCAGGACGAATTACAGGGGGCCTGTTGAGCAGTTCTTC.

The table lists this clone with a count of one. V and J are TRBV2 and TRBJ2-2; 9 bases fit TRBD1. This CDR3 is built from 15 residues. The V and J ends lost 3 bases and 3 bases, in that order; junction bases with no gene match: 2. Germline V gives CDR1 SNHLY, CDR2 FYNNEI. CDR3 protein: CASSEGQGYTGELFF. The CDR3 DNA is TGTGCCAGCAGTGAGGGACAGGGATACACCGGGGAGCTGTTTTTT.

This rearrangement joins TRBV5-5 to TRBJ1-2; tentatively, D is TRBD1 (5 bases). The V and J ends lost 5 bases and 4 bases respectively, with 12 bases between them. Germline V gene sequence: CDR1 SGHKS, CDR2 YYEKEE (reference sequence). This CDR3 is 13 amino acids long. The CDR3 here is CASSPDSTYGYTF. The CDR3 nucleotides are TGTGCCAGCAGTCCCGACAGCACCTATGGCTACACCTTC. Combining the CDR3 with reference TRBV5-5 and TRBJ1-2 gives the whole variable domain DAGVTQSPTHLIKTRGQQVTLRCSPISGHKSVSWYQQVLGQGPQFIFQYYEKEERGRGNFPDRFSARQFPNYSSELNVNALLLGDSALYLCASSPDSTYGYTFGSGTRLTVV.

The rearrangement joins TRBV7-2 to TRBJ1-5; TRBD1 matches 8 bases. V dropped 2 bases and J dropped 4; count of bases not matched to a gene: 1. This CDR3 comprises 14 residues. Germline CDR1 is SGHTA and CDR2 is FQGNSA. The CDR3 loop is CASSLRQGNQPQHF. The CDR3 bases are TGTGCCAGCAGCTTAAGACAGGGGAATCAGCCCCAGCATTTT.

This clone appeared once. This rearrangement joins TRBV7-9 to TRBJ2-5; D unresolved. CDR1 and CDR2 from the germline V gene are SEHNR and FQNEAQ (reference sequence). This CDR3 comprises 12 residues. The V and J ends lost 1 base and 7 bases respectively, with 7 bases between them. CDR3 DNA sequence: TGTGCCAGCAGCTTAGTCGGCGGGACCCAGTACTTC. Its translation is CASSLVGGTQYF.

This chain joins TRBV4-2 and TRBJ1-2; TRBD1 aligns across 11 bases. Germline CDR1 LGHNA, CDR2 YNFKEQ. The trim removed 0 bases at V and 3 bases at J, leaving 21 bases unmatched. CDR3 length equals 22 residues. CDR3 bases: TGTGCCAGCAGCCAAGATTCGCCCCAATGGGTCCGGACAGGGGGCGCTTACTATGGCTACACCTTC. It specifies CASSQDSPQWVRTGGAYYGYTF.